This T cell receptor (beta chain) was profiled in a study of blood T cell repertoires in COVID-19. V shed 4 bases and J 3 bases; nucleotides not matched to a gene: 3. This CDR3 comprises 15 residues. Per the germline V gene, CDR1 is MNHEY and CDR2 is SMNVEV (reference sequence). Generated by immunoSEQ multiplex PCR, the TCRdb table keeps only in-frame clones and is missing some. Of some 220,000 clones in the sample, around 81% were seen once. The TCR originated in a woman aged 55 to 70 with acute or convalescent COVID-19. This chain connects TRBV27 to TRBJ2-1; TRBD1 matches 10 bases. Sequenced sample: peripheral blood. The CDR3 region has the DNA TGTGCCAGCAGTTCGGGACAGGGGTTCTACAATGAGCAGTTCTTC. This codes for CASSSGQGFYNEQFF.